This entry describes one T cell receptor beta chain. Authors' methods: Reference gene primer amplification gave nucleated cell count estimates. Data came from immunoSEQ multiplex PCR; TCRdb stores just in-frame clones and leaves some out. V, J and clone size are those of that table, while D and trimming were read from the DNA. The table records about 370,000 clones, 80% to 90% of them present only once. These data belong to a study of blood T cell repertoires in COVID-19. Study-level background: The United States, Italy and Spain provided the acute and convalescent COVID-19 samples. Nucleic acid was either cDNA or gDNA, and it came from T cells, B-cell-depleted T cells, or PBMCs.

Seattle researchers signed up patients amid active infection and tracked them longitudinally. Sequenced: peripheral blood. The receptor comes from a woman in her twenties or thirties with COVID-19, enrolled during active disease.

DNA for the CDR3: TGTGCCAGCAGCTTAGTAGTGTGGGGCAGCGGGGTGAATGAAAAACTGTTTTTT. Translated: CASSLVVWGSGVNEKLFF. The V gene is TRBV11-2, the J gene TRBJ1-4, with a weak D call TRBD1 (5 bases). The CDR3 has 18 residues. Per the germline V gene, CDR1 is SGHAT and CDR2 is FQNNGV. V lost 1 base, J lost 5 bases, and 20 bases lay in between.